This is a list of T cell receptor beta chains from one sample in a study of T cell responses to AZD1222 COVID-19 vaccine. Profiling relied on immunoSEQ multiplex PCR, and the TCRdb table lists in-frame clones only, not all of them. Of roughly 170,000 clones listed, 87% are singletons. Sequencing used peripheral blood, obtained on day 0 of AZD1222 vaccination. The receptors stem from an adult in good health. Each CDR3 is given with its conserved first and last residue. Fields, in order: J gene, V gene, clone size, D gene, CDR3 DNA, CDR3 protein. A D gene is named only where the DNA matches it firmly. Not every row has a clone size; where given, it reads once, few, many or a size class.

J: TRBJ1-5; V: TRBV7-9; size: .; D: TRBD1; DNA: TGTGCCAGCAGCCCCATTACCGGGACAGGGACTTCCGTTTATCAGCCCCAGCATTTT; CDR3: CASSPITGTGTSVYQPQHF
J: TRBJ1-2; V: TRBV28; size: .; D: .; DNA: TGTGCCAACTCACCTCAGGGCCATAACTATGGCTACACCTTC; CDR3: CANSPQGHNYGYTF
J: TRBJ1-2; V: TRBV5-1; size: .; D: TRBD1; DNA: TGCGCCAGCAGCATCGACAGGGCCCCGAACTATGGCTACACCTTC; CDR3: CASSIDRAPNYGYTF
J: TRBJ1-2; V: TRBV7-8; size: .; D: TRBD1; DNA: TGTGCCAGCAGCTTAGGAGAGCTCAGGGGGCTCTATGGCTACACCTTC; CDR3: CASSLGELRGLYGYTF
J: TRBJ1-5; V: TRBV6-5; size: .; D: .; DNA: TGTGCCAGCAGACAGGGCCAACAGCCCCAGCATTTT; CDR3: CASRQGQQPQHF
J: TRBJ1-5; V: TRBV2; size: .; D: .; DNA: TGTGCCAGCAGTGGGGGAAATCAGCCCCAGCATTTT; CDR3: CASSGGNQPQHF
J: TRBJ2-1; V: TRBV19; size: .; D: .; DNA: TGTGCCACCGGGACGGCCCACTACAATGAGCAGTTCTTC; CDR3: CATGTAHYNEQFF
J: TRBJ2-1; V: TRBV5-1; size: .; D: TRBD2; DNA: TGCGCCAGCAGCTCCCCGGGACTAGTTAGTGAGCAGTTCTTC; CDR3: CASSSPGLVSEQFF
J: TRBJ2-7; V: TRBV6-5; size: .; D: TRBD1; DNA: TGTGCCAGCAGGGGACAGGTCCACCTTTCCTACGAGCAGTACTTC; CDR3: CASRGQVHLSYEQYF
J: TRBJ1-1; V: TRBV6-6; size: .; D: .; DNA: TGTGCCAGCACCTCGGGGGGGAGGGAAGCTTTCTTT; CDR3: CASTSGGREAFF
J: TRBJ1-3; V: TRBV4-2; size: .; D: .; DNA: TGTGCCAGCAGCCAAGACAAGGGAAACACCATATATTTT; CDR3: CASSQDKGNTIYF
J: TRBJ2-7; V: TRBV6-6; size: once; D: TRBD1; DNA: TGTGCCAGCAGTTACGACAGGGCCAGCTCCTACGAGCAGTACTTC; CDR3: CASSYDRASSYEQYF
J: TRBJ2-5; V: TRBV6-5; size: .; D: TRBD2; DNA: TGTGCCAGCAGTTACGGCAGACTAGCGGGCCAAGAGACCCAGTACTTC; CDR3: CASSYGRLAGQETQYF
J: TRBJ1-3; V: TRBV9; size: .; D: .; DNA: TGTGCCAGCAGCACAGCGGGGGGGCTCGGAAACACCATATATTTT; CDR3: CASSTAGGLGNTIYF
J: TRBJ2-5; V: TRBV6-2/TRBV6-3; size: .; D: .; DNA: TGTGCCAGCAGTTACTTGGTACAGCAAGAGACCCAGTACTTC; CDR3: CASSYLVQQETQYF
J: TRBJ1-5; V: TRBV7-6; size: .; D: .; DNA: TGTGCCAGCAGCTTAGCGTCAGGGCCCACGGTTCAGCCCCAGCATTTT; CDR3: CASSLASGPTVQPQHF
J: TRBJ2-7; V: TRBV7-2; size: .; D: TRBD1; DNA: TGTGCCAGCAGTCAGGGGGCCTACGAGCAGTACTTC; CDR3: CASSQGAYEQYF
J: TRBJ1-1; V: TRBV19; size: .; D: TRBD1; DNA: TGTGCCAGTAGTCTTGGACAGGTTAACACTGAAGCTTTCTTT; CDR3: CASSLGQVNTEAFF
J: TRBJ1-1; V: TRBV5-1; size: .; D: .; DNA: TGCGCCAGCAGCTTGGATCCGGGGGGGTTGAACACTGAAGCTTTCTTT; CDR3: CASSLDPGGLNTEAFF
J: TRBJ2-7; V: TRBV5-4; size: .; D: .; DNA: TGTGCCAGCAGCCCCGGGGGCAGGTACTACGAGCAGTACTTC; CDR3: CASSPGGRYYEQYF
J: TRBJ1-5; V: TRBV6-2/TRBV6-3; size: .; D: .; DNA: .; CDR3: CASSSGAPAFWLQHF
J: TRBJ2-1; V: TRBV11-2; size: .; D: .; DNA: TGTGCCAGCAGCTTATTGAGGATTGGAACAGGTGAGCAGTTCTTC; CDR3: CASSLLRIGTGEQFF
J: TRBJ1-6; V: TRBV6-5; size: .; D: .; DNA: TGTGCCAGCAGTTACTCGCCGGGAACCAATTCACCCCTCCACTTT; CDR3: CASSYSPGTNSPLHF
J: TRBJ1-1; V: TRBV7-9; size: .; D: .; DNA: TGTGCCAGCAGCCTAGAAGCGAACACTGAAGCTTTCTTT; CDR3: CASSLEANTEAFF
J: TRBJ1-5; V: TRBV6-1; size: .; D: .; DNA: TGTGCCAGCAGTGCCTCCGGGACGGTTAGCAATCAGCCCCAGCATTTT; CDR3: CASSASGTVSNQPQHF
J: TRBJ1-5; V: TRBV7-9; size: .; D: .; DNA: TGTGCCAGCAGCGTCAGTAGCAATCAGCCCCAGCATTTT; CDR3: CASSVSSNQPQHF
J: TRBJ2-5; V: TRBV6-5; size: few; D: .; DNA: TGTGCCAGCACCCACCAAGGGGGGGAAGAGACCCAGTACTTC; CDR3: CASTHQGGEETQYF
J: TRBJ2-5; V: TRBV6-5; size: .; D: .; DNA: TGTGCCAGCTCCTCCCTAGGCGAGACCCAGTACTTC; CDR3: CASSSLGETQYF
J: TRBJ1-6; V: TRBV28; size: .; D: .; DNA: TGTGCCAGCAGTCCCTCCACCGACAGGTTTCTGGTTTATTCACCCCTCCACTTT; CDR3: CASSPSTDRFLVYSPLHF
J: TRBJ2-1; V: TRBV2; size: few; D: TRBD1; DNA: TGTGCCAGCACCGGGACAGGACCCTACAATGAGCAGTTCTTC; CDR3: CASTGTGPYNEQFF
J: TRBJ2-7; V: TRBV11-2; size: .; D: .; DNA: TGTGCCAGCAGCTTTGCCCGGGGATACGAGCAGTACTTC; CDR3: CASSFARGYEQYF
J: TRBJ1-5; V: TRBV9; size: once; D: TRBD1; DNA: TGTGCCAGCAGCGTTTCAGGGGGTAGCAATCAGCCCCAGCATTTT; CDR3: CASSVSGGSNQPQHF
J: TRBJ1-6; V: TRBV7-9; size: .; D: TRBD1; DNA: TGTGCCAGCAGCGGCGGGACAGTTTATAATTCACCCCTCCACTTT; CDR3: CASSGGTVYNSPLHF
J: TRBJ1-2; V: TRBV19; size: once; D: .; DNA: TGTGCCAGTACGACGGGATGGGGACAAATTAACTATGGCTACACCTTC; CDR3: CASTTGWGQINYGYTF
J: TRBJ2-3; V: TRBV7-6; size: .; D: .; DNA: TGTGCCAGCAGCTTAAGCACGTTGCCGGGCACAGATACGCAGTATTTT; CDR3: CASSLSTLPGTDTQYF
J: TRBJ1-6; V: TRBV9; size: .; D: .; DNA: TGTGCCAGCAGCGTAGTGGGCGCAAATTCACCCCTCCACTTT; CDR3: CASSVVGANSPLHF
J: TRBJ1-2; V: TRBV28; size: .; D: .; DNA: TGTGCCAGCAGTTCCTCCGGGACCTTTAACTATGGCTACACCTTC; CDR3: CASSSSGTFNYGYTF
J: TRBJ2-3; V: TRBV27; size: .; D: .; DNA: TGTGCCAGCAGTGACGGATTCCAGGTTGCGGGCGTGACAGATACGCAGTATTTT; CDR3: CASSDGFQVAGVTDTQYF
J: TRBJ1-3; V: TRBV7-2; size: .; D: .; DNA: TGTGCCAGCAGCTCCAATCATGGGTCTTCTGGAAACACCATATATTTT; CDR3: CASSSNHGSSGNTIYF
J: TRBJ1-2; V: TRBV7-9; size: once; D: .; DNA: TGTGCCAGCAGCTTAGCGCAGGGAGGGAACTATGGCTACACCTTC; CDR3: CASSLAQGGNYGYTF
J: TRBJ2-5; V: TRBV3-1/TRBV3-2; size: .; D: TRBD1; DNA: TGTGCCAGCAGCCAAGTTCGACAGGGGGAGACCCAGTACTTC; CDR3: CASSQVRQGETQYF
J: TRBJ2-2; V: TRBV2; size: .; D: .; DNA: TGTGCCAGCAGTGTTCGCAGTGCGAACACCGGGGAGCTGTTTTTT; CDR3: CASSVRSANTGELFF